These 25 T cell receptor beta chains were sequenced from one sample in a study of glioma-infiltrating T cells. TCR alpha and beta CDR3 regions were amplified from RNA using iRepertoire nested multiplex PCR. From the multiplex PCR reads, TCRdb called clonotypes with MiXCR, one entry per CDR3 protein. Seen here are fewer than 250,000 distinct CDR3 sequences, 32% observed once, and the top ten hold over 20%. Material for sequencing was glioma tissue, nonneoplastic brain tissue, or PBMCs (not recorded which). Receptors were obtained from a human donor with low-grade glioma or glioblastoma, undergoing nonglioma brain surgery, or in good health (not recorded which).

V gene TRBV7-9 combines with J gene TRBJ2-5, with a weak D call TRBD1 (6 bases). Trimming removed 5 bases from V and 6 bases from J, with 13 bases in between. The CDR3 loop spans 13 amino acids. Per the germline V gene, CDR1 is SEHNR and CDR2 is FQNEAQ (reference sequence). The CDR3 loop is CASSRQDPKTQYF. CDR3 sequence (DNA): TGTGCCAGCAGCCGACAGGACCCAAAGACCCAGTACTTC.

Many counts were recorded for this clonotype. The rearrangement joins TRBV5-4 to TRBJ2-5; the match to TRBD2 covers 16 bases. This CDR3 contains 17 residues. V shed 5 bases, J shed 5 bases, and the junction held 9 bases outside the gene matches. The germline V gene encodes CDR1 SGHNT and CDR2 YYREEE (reference sequence). The CDR3 loop reads CASRPGLAGGPGETQYF. The CDR3 region has the DNA TGTGCCAGCAGGCCGGGACTAGCGGGAGGGCCGGGTGAGACCCAGTACTTC.

This clonotype was counted between two and nine times. V usage is TRBV5-8 and J usage is TRBJ2-1; 11 bases align to TRBD2. The CDR3 covers 14 residues. Trimming at V came to 6 bases and at J to 7 bases, leaving 6 bases not matched to a gene. Germline values: CDR1 SGHTS, CDR2 YDEGEE. The CDR3 spells CASKERLAGNEQFF. CDR3 bases: TGTGCCAGCAAAGAGAGACTAGCGGGAAATGAGCAGTTCTTC.

This chain links TRBV27 with TRBJ2-1; D call uncertain. V was pared by 4 bases and J by 2 bases, with 15 bases between. The CDR3 covers 16 residues. CDR1 and CDR2 from the germline V gene are MNHEY and SMNVEV (reference sequence). Written as DNA, the CDR3 is TGTGCCAGCAGTTCCTCACGCCAAAAGACCTACAATGAGCAGTTCTTC. The encoded protein is CASSSSRQKTYNEQFF.

The chain recombines TRBV9 with TRBJ2-1; 7 bases align to TRBD1. Trimming took 1 base from V and 2 from J; bases not matched to a gene: 0. CDR1 SGDLS and CDR2 YYNGEE come from the germline V gene. The CDR3 length is 14 residues. The CDR3 DNA reads as TGTGCCAGCAGCGTACAGGGGGCCTACAATGAGCAGTTCTTC. Amino acids: CASSVQGAYNEQFF.

This clonotype has ten or more counts. The V and J genes are TRBV18 and TRBJ1-4, with D tentatively TRBD1 (5 bases). V lost 3 bases, J lost 4 bases, and 12 bases lay in between. The germline V gene has CDR1 KGHSH and CDR2 LQKENI. The CDR3 consists of 15 residues. Written as DNA, the CDR3 is TGTGCCAGCTCACCCACGGGGGACCGTAATGAAAAACTGTTTTTT. It is translated as CASSPTGDRNEKLFF.

Ten or more counts support this clonotype. This chain uses TRBV6-2 or TRBV6-3 with TRBJ2-3; D gene uncertain. Trimming shortened V by 0 bases and J by 2 bases, and 12 bases separated the two germline ends. Germline V gene sequence: CDR1 MNHEY, CDR2 SVGEGT. CDR3 length: 16 amino acids. CDR3 in amino acids: CASSYSGPHLTDTQYF. CDR3 coding DNA: TGTGCCAGCAGTTACTCCGGGCCGCACCTCACAGATACGCAGTATTTT.

This clonotype was found many times. The chain is built from TRBV29-1 and TRBJ1-2; 9 nucleotides agree with TRBD1. V lost 7 bases and J lost 4; bases outside the gene matches: 7. Germline CDR1 is SQVTM and CDR2 is ANQGSEA. CDR3 length: 13 residues. This CDR3 is CSARGQGSYGYTF. The CDR3 nucleotides are TGCAGCGCTAGAGGACAGGGGTCCTATGGCTACACCTTC.

V and J are TRBV6-1 and TRBJ2-3, with 7 bases fitting TRBD2. This CDR3 is 17 amino acids long. CDR1 MNHNS and CDR2 SASEGT come from the germline V gene. Unmatched junction bases numbered 12, after V lost 1 base and J lost 5 bases. The CDR3 loop is CASSEGRTRGSKDTQYF. The CDR3 coding sequence is TGTGCCAGCAGTGAAGGGCGGACTAGAGGTTCTAAAGATACGCAGTATTTT.

The genes are TRBV7-9 and TRBJ1-1; 10 bases align to TRBD1. Germline CDR1 reads SEHNR; CDR2 reads FQNEAQ (reference sequence). The CDR3 extends over 16 amino acids. Trimming at V came to 5 bases and at J to 4 bases, leaving 10 bases not matched to a gene. The DNA for the CDR3 is TGTGCCAGCAGCGTCGGGACAGGGGTTAGGATCACTGAAGCTTTCTTT. Its translation is CASSVGTGVRITEAFF.

This clonotype was counted ten times or more. V usage is TRBV20-1 and J usage is TRBJ2-7; D is possibly TRBD1 (5 bases). The V gene lost 2 bases and the J gene lost 4 bases, with 21 bases spanning the gap. The germline V gene has CDR1 DFQATT and CDR2 SNEGSKA (reference sequence). The CDR3 runs to 16 residues. The CDR3 sequence is CSARSGLGPRWYEQYF. DNA of the CDR3: TGCAGTGCTAGATCCGGGTTGGGGCCCCGGTGGTACGAGCAGTACTTC.

In this sample, this clonotype turned up many times. V and J are TRBV6-2 or TRBV6-3 and TRBJ1-5; the match to TRBD1 covers 8 bases. V gave up 4 bases and J gave up 1 base; unmatched junction bases: 9. The CDR3 is 17 residues long. CDR1 and CDR2 (germline): MNHEY, SVGEGT. The CDR3 here is CASSFRTGPRSNQPQHF. The CDR3 bases are TGTGCCAGCAGTTTCCGGACAGGGCCGAGGAGCAATCAGCCCCAGCATTTT.

The chain combines TRBV5-1 with TRBJ2-2, with 7 bases aligning to TRBD1. The CDR3 consists of 15 residues. Per the germline V gene, CDR1 is SGHRS and CDR2 is YFSETQ. The J segment lost 4 bases and the V segment lost 4 bases, leaving 7 bases of the junction unmatched. DNA of the CDR3: TGCGCCAGCAGCCTGACAGGGACGGGCACCGGGGAGCTGTTTTTT. Translating gives CASSLTGTGTGELFF.

This clonotype was observed many times. The J gene is TRBJ2-7, the V gene TRBV7-6; 7 bases agree with TRBD2. Germline CDR1 is SGHVS and CDR2 is FNYEAQ. The trim removed 4 bases at V and 6 bases at J, leaving 3 bases unmatched. This CDR3 spans 12 amino acids. In nucleotides, the CDR3 is TGTGCCAGCAGCTCCAGGGAGGGCGAGCAGTACTTC. This encodes CASSSREGEQYF. The whole variable domain, remainder taken from reference TRBV7-6 and TRBJ2-7, is GAGVSQSPRYKVTKRGQDVALRCDPISGHVSLYWYRQALGQGPEFLTYFNYEAQQDKSGLPNDRFSAERPEGSISTLTIQRTEQRDSAMYRCASSSREGEQYFGPGTRLTVT.

This clonotype was counted a few times. This chain uses TRBV7-2 with TRBJ2-7; possible D gene TRBD2, 6 bases. Germline CDR1 reads SGHTA; CDR2 reads FQGNSA. Trimming took off 5 bases at V and 2 bases at J, with 13 bases between the two ends. The CDR3 length is 14 residues. CDR3 DNA sequence: TGTGCCAGCAGCCGGGACTTTTTAACCTACGAGCAGTACTTC. Residues: CASSRDFLTYEQYF.

This clonotype was observed many times. The chain is built from TRBV7-2 and TRBJ2-1; 9 nucleotides match TRBD2. Looked up from germline, CDR1 is SGHTA and CDR2 is FQGNSA. The junction had 11 bases not matched to a gene; V was cut back by 5 bases and J by 9 bases. There are 15 residues in the CDR3. Here the CDR3 DNA reads TGTGCCAGCAGCCCCCGGGCGGGAGGGGAGGGTGAGCAGTTCTTC. The encoded protein is CASSPRAGGEGEQFF.

This clonotype appeared many times. This chain uses TRBV20-1 with TRBJ2-3; no definite D call. Germline V gives CDR1 DFQATT, CDR2 SNEGSKA (reference sequence). Trimming left V 1 base short and J 1 base short, with 6 bases between. The CDR3 length is 13 residues. CDR3 sequence: CSARAQGTDTQYF. For the CDR3, the DNA is TGCAGTGCTAGAGCGCAGGGCACAGATACGCAGTATTTT.

The V call is TRBV6-1, the J call TRBJ2-7, with TRBD2 identical over 10 bases. V lost 5 bases to trimming and J lost 10 bases; unmatched junction nucleotides: 14. CDR1 MNHNS and CDR2 SASEGT come from the germline V gene. This CDR3 is 15 amino acids long. The CDR3 nucleotides are TGTGCCAGCAGTAGCGGGACTAGCGAATCGGCCGATCAGTACTTC. This translates into CASSSGTSESADQYF.

In this sample, this clonotype turned up once. The chain employs TRBV6-2 or TRBV6-3 and TRBJ2-2; a possible D gene is TRBD2 (5 bases). Germline lookup yields CDR1 MNHEY and CDR2 SVGEGT. V lost 5 bases, J lost 4 bases, and 26 bases lay in between. The CDR3 length is 19 residues. CDR3 amino acids: CASSAQFVARGPSTGELFF. CDR3 DNA sequence: TGTGCCAGCAGTGCCCAATTTGTAGCGCGAGGGCCAAGCACCGGGGAGCTGTTTTTT.

This clonotype was detected ten times or more. The V and J genes are TRBV7-2 and TRBJ2-3; no firm D call. Per germline, CDR1 SGHTA and CDR2 FQGNSA. This CDR3 region has 12 residues. The V end lost 7 bases, the J end lost 2 bases, and 7 bases lay between the germline ends. The CDR3 DNA reads as TGTGCCAGCACCCTAACCACAGATACGCAGTATTTT. This gives the protein CASTLTTDTQYF.

This clonotype showed up just a few times. The V and J genes are TRBV19 and TRBJ2-3, with 10 bases identical to TRBD2. J was trimmed by 6 bases and V by 2 bases; bases with no gene match: 5. Germline values: CDR1 LNHDA, CDR2 SQIVND (reference sequence). The CDR3 runs 15 residues. The CDR3 reads CASSISLAGADTQYF. In DNA, the CDR3 is TGTGCCAGTAGTATAAGCCTAGCGGGAGCGGATACGCAGTATTTT.

The table lists this clonotype with many counts. CDR3 in amino acids: CASSRGQGDSQPQHF. In DNA, the CDR3 is TGTGCCAGCAGCCGGGGACAGGGAGACAGTCAGCCCCAGCATTTT. V usage is TRBV6-1 and J usage is TRBJ1-5; 9 bases align to TRBD1. This CDR3 region has 15 residues. J gave up 6 bases and V 6 bases, and 9 bases lay outside the gene matches. CDR1 and CDR2 from the germline V gene are MNHNS and SASEGT.

Comments on this clonotype: A much larger clone sits a single nucleotide away, making a read error possible. CDR3 residues: CPRGHSGEQYF. The CDR3 DNA sequence: TGTCCCAGAGGACATTCGGGCGAGCAGTACTTC. The chain carries TRBV6-1 and TRBJ2-7; the D gene is possibly TRBD1 (5 bases). CDR3 size: 11 residues. CDR1 and CDR2 (germline): MNHNS, SASEGT.

This clonotype came up many times. J is TRBJ2-7 and V is TRBV27, with TRBD2 matching 7 bases. The germline CDR1 and CDR2 sequences are MNHEY and SMNVEV (reference sequence). CDR3 length equals 17 residues. The trim removed 6 bases at V and 2 bases at J, leaving 16 bases unmatched. The CDR3 reads CASSIRSPRGRAYEQYF. CDR3 DNA: TGTGCCAGCAGCATAAGGTCGCCGAGAGGGAGGGCCTACGAGCAGTACTTC.

Details on this clonotype: A much larger clone lies a single base off, so this may be a read error. The rearrangement joins TRBV27 to TRBJ2-7; 11 positions agree with TRBD2. The V gene end was trimmed by 7 bases and the J gene end by 6 bases; junction bases not matched to a gene: 11. CDR3 length: 15 amino acids. Germline values: CDR1 MNHEY, CDR2 SMNVEV (reference sequence). CDR3 protein: CASTTLAGASREQYF. CDR3 coding DNA: TGTGCCAGCACCACACTAGCGGGAGCTTCTCGCGAGCAGTACTTC.